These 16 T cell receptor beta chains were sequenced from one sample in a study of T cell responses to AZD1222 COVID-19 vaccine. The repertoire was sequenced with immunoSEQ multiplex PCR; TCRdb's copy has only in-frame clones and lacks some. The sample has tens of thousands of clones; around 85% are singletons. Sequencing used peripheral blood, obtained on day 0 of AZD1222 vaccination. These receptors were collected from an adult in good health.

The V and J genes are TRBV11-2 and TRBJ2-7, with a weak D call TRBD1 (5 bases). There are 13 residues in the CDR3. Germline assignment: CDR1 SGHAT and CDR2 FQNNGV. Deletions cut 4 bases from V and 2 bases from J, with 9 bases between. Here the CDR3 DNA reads TGTGCCAGCAGCTCGGACAACCCCTACGAGCAGTACTTC. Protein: CASSSDNPYEQYF.

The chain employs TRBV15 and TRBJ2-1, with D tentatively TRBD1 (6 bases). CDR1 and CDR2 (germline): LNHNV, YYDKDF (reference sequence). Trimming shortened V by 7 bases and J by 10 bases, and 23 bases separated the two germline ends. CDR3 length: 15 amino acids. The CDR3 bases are TGTGCCACCACCCAGAGGTTATCCAACAGGGACGAGCAGTTCTTC. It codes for CATTQRLSNRDEQFF.

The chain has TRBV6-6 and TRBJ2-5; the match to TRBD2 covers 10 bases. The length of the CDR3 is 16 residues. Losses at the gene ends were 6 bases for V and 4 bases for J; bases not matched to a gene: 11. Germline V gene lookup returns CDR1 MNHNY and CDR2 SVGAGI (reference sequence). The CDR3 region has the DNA TGTGCCAGCAGCCCCGGGTTAGCGGGGGGCGTAGAGACCCAGTACTTC. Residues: CASSPGLAGGVETQYF.

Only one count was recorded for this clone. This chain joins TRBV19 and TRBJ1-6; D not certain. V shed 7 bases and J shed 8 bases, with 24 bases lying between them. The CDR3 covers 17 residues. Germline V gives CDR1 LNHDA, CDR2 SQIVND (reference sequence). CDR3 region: CASNKGGPLIVDSPLHF. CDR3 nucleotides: TGTGCCAGTAACAAGGGCGGTCCCTTAATTGTGGATTCACCCCTCCACTTT. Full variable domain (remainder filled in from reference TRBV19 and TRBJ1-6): DGGITQSPKYLFRKEGQNVTLSCEQNLNHDAMYWYRQDPGQGLRLIYYSQIVNDFQKGDIAEGYSVSREKKESFPLTVTSAQKNPTAFYLCASNKGGPLIVDSPLHFGNGTRLTVT.

The CDR3 region has the DNA TGTGCCAGCAGCAGACAGGCCGAGAACACTGAAGCTTTCTTT. It encodes CASSRQAENTEAFF. The chain joins TRBV9 to TRBJ1-1, with a weak D call TRBD1 (6 bases). This CDR3 is built from 14 residues. CDR1 is SGDLS and CDR2 is YYNGEE in the germline V gene. V dropped 4 bases and J dropped 1 base, with 11 bases sitting between them. The whole variable domain, remainder taken from reference TRBV9 and TRBJ1-1, is DSGVTQTPKHLITATGQRVTLRCSPRSGDLSVYWYQQSLDQGLQFLIQYYNGEERAKGNILERFSAQQFPDLHSELNLSSLELGDSALYFCASSRQAENTEAFFGQGTRLTVV.

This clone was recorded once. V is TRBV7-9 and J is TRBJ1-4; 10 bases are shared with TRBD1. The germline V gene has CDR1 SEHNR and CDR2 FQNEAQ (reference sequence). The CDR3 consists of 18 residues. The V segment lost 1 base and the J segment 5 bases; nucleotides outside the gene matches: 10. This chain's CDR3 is CASSLVRSGTGENEKLFF. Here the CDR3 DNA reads TGTGCCAGCAGCTTAGTGAGGTCGGGGACAGGGGAGAATGAAAAACTGTTTTTT.

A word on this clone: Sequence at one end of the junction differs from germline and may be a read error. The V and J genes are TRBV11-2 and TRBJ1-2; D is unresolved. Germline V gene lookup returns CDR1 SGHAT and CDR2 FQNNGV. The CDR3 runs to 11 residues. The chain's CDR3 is CASSPAEAAYF. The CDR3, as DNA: TGTGCCAGCAGCCCCGCCGAGGCAGCTTACTTC.

The CDR3 reads CASRGGSRGYTF. CDR3 coding DNA: TGTGCCAGCCGGGGGGGGTCCAGGGGCTACACCTTC. The V and J genes are TRBV28 and TRBJ1-2, with D possibly TRBD1 on 5 matching bases. Germline V gives CDR1 MDHEN, CDR2 SYDVKM. There are 12 residues in the CDR3. V lost 8 bases and J lost 8, with 15 bases in between.

The CDR3 protein is CASSEWGGSGGYTF. CDR3 DNA: TGTGCCAGCAGTGAATGGGGAGGGAGTGGTGGCTACACCTTC. This chain links TRBV6-4 with TRBJ1-2; D gene unclear. The CDR3 runs to 14 residues. Germline CDR1 is MRHNA and CDR2 is SNTAGT. V lost 3 bases and J lost 7, with 15 bases in between.

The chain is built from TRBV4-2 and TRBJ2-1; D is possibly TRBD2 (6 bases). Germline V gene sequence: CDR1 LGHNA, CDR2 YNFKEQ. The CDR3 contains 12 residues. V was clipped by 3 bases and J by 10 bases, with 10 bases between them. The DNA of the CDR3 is TGTGCCAGCAGCCAGACGGAGGGGGAGCAGTTCTTC. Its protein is CASSQTEGEQFF.

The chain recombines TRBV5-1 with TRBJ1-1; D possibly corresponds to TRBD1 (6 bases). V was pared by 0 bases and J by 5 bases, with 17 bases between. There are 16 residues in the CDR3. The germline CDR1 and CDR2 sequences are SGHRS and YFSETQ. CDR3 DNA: TGCGCCAGCAGCTTGGAAGGTGGGGGGCGCGGAACTGAAGCTTTCTTT. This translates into CASSLEGGGRGTEAFF.

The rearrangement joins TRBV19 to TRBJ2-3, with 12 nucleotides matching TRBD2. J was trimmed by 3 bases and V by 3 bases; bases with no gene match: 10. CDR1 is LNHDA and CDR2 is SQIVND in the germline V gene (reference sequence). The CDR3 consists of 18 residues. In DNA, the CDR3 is TGTGCCAGTAGTATTGCTAGCGGGGGGGCTGGTGGGACAGATACGCAGTATTTT. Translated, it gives CASSIASGGAGGTDTQYF.

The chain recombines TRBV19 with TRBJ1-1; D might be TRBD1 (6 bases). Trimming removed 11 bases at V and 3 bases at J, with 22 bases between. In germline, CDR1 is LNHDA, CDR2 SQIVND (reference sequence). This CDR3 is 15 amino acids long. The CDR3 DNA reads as TGTGCCGTCCGAAGGGGGGCTCTTATGGACACTGAAGCTTTCTTT. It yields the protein CAVRRGALMDTEAFF.

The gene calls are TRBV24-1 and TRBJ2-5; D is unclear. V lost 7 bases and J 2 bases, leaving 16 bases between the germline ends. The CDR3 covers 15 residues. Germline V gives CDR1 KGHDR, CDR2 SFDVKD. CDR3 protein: CATSFWRTTQETQYF. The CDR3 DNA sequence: TGTGCCACCAGCTTCTGGCGAACCACGCAAGAGACCCAGTACTTC.

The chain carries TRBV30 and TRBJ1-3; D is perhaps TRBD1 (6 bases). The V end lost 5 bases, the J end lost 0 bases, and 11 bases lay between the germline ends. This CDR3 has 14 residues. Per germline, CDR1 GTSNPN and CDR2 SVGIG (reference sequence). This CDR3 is CAWGGLGSGNTIYF. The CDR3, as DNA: TGTGCCTGGGGGGGGCTGGGCTCTGGAAACACCATATATTTT.

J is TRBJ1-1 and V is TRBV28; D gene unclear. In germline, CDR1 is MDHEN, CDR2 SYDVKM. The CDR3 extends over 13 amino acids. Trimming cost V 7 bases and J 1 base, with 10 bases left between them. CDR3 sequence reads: CASIATRNTEAFF. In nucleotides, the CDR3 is TGTGCCAGCATCGCCACAAGGAACACTGAAGCTTTCTTT.